A selection of T cell receptor beta chains follows, all from one sample in a study of graft-versus-host responses after intestinal transplantation. Clones were read by immunoSEQ multiplex PCR, and TCRdb kept only the in-frame ones, dropping some. In the table there are about 110,000 clones, 85% to 95% of which are singletons. For these TCRs, the target antigens are not known. Sequences were derived from unstimulated CD4+ T cells sorted from spleen or lymph node cells, sampled before transplant. The source of these receptors is a human donor who was the organ donor for an intestinal transplant. CDR3s leave out the opening cysteine and the closing phenylalanine or tryptophan. The size of a clone is reported for some rows only, either as once, few or many, or as a class for expanded clones.

v_gene	abundance	len	CDR3aa
TRBV15	.	13	ATSRIDSGTGELF
TRBV25-1	.	9	ASSGNYEQY
TRBV5-1	.	13	ASSLVGGVLTEAF
TRBV6-1	.	14	ASSVGSGLYYNEQF
TRBV9	once	14	ASSEGPGRTQYGYT
TRBV10-3	.	12	AIAGSIHDTEAF
TRBV15	few	13	ATSRDRAGNNEQF
TRBV5-1	.	13	ASSSKKSSYNEQF
TRBV30	few	16	AWSPHLQGAQADTEAF
TRBV19	.	14	ASSRDRGTATDTQY
TRBV4-2	.	12	ASSPRASVDEQF
TRBV5-6	.	13	ASSARTGPDTEAF
TRBV6-1	.	12	ASSESGGLYGYT
TRBV7-2	.	13	ASSGGGPGNQPQH
TRBV7-9	.	13	ASSLAGQGDYGYT
TRBV5-1	.	11	ASSFSGGYIQY
TRBV19	.	11	ASSIAFYNEQF
TRBV7-2	.	8	ASSFDTQY
TRBV9	once	12	ASSVEPGPYGYT
TRBV6-1	.	14	ASSEWEGGSYNEQF
TRBV6-1	once	12	ASSEFFASETQY
TRBV28	.	12	ASSLSGPGNTIY
TRBV19	.	13	ASSIDSRGGTEAF
TRBV7-9	few	10	ASSLDSLGQY
TRBV9	.	19	ASSVAPQTLSAPSAKNIQY
TRBV7-8	.	9	ASSSSGELF
TRBV7-9	.	13	ASSLAGGRSYEQY
TRBV27	once	9	ASSLSGVQY
TRBV6-5	.	12	ASSYWDENTEAF
TRBV5-5	.	14	ASNPAQGKMSDTQY
TRBV4-2	.	14	ASSQGGGGTGDTQY
TRBV6-5	.	12	ASSSTWSVNEQF
TRBV5-3	once	9	ARSLLYEQF
TRBV5-1	once	13	ASSLQGGFTDTQY
TRBV6-5	.	12	ASSYEAGRETQY
TRBV5-1	.	13	ASSLAYGVAGELF
TRBV2	.	11	ASSDPGPETQY
TRBV5-4	.	14	ASSLDRAGGGYEQY
TRBV6-1	few	10	ASTLTKSRQF
TRBV5-1	.	11	ASSMLLGAEQF
TRBV7-2	.	12	ASTIFLGRETQY